The T cell receptor (beta chain) under discussion was sequenced for a study of T cell changes during pregnancy in multiple sclerosis (dated by TCRdb to 2018 to 2020). Notes on the research overall: The study looked at changes in the T cell repertoire across pregnancy in women with multiple sclerosis.

Taken from the germline V gene, the CDR1 and CDR2 loops are SNHLY and FYNNEI. CDR3 length: 13 amino acids, cysteine to phenylalanine. Only CDR3 DNA remains: 39 bases, in frame from the first base. The germline ends are 6 bases apart after V is trimmed by 3 bases and J by 0 bases. Details on this clone: Its antigen is not yet known. The sample holds no much larger clone one base away, and base qualities are not on file.

Libraries were prepared through the immunoSEQ multiplex PCR assay. Sourced from immuneACCESS, this table was stored by TCRdb with only in-frame sequences that have V and J called. A share of the clones is absent; for the studies checked, an unresolved V gene accounts for under half, and the remainder has no known explanation. This sample comprises about 70,000 clones, 85% to 95% of them detected only once. Jointly, the top ten make up 3% of the sample. The TCR sequence derives from a female donor in good health, enrolled as a control in a pregnancy study. The chain was built from TRBV2 and TRBJ2-7; confidence is insufficient to name the D gene. The material was CD8+ T cells from peripheral blood mononuclear cells, obtained in the third trimester of pregnancy. CDR3 loop: CASSDSSSYEQYF. The DNA is TGTGCCAGCAGTGACTCGAGCTCCTACGAGCAGTACTTC.